The entry below describes one TCR beta chain. RNA extraction was followed by reverse transcription into cDNA, which acted as the sequencing template. Sequencing was performed with immunoSEQ multiplex PCR; in TCRdb, only in-frame clones are kept and a portion is missing. The sample includes some 120,000 clones, approximately 54% of them seen just once. The treatment denotes: oral pan-JAK inhibitor, 5-10 mg twice daily. The record originates from a study of CD8+ T cells in alopecia areata. The CDR3 consists of 16 residues. Germline values: CDR1 SGHVS, CDR2 FQNEAQ. J lost 5 bases, V lost 5 bases, and 12 bases had no gene match.

The TCR comes from a human donor with alopecia areata. The J gene is TRBJ2-7, the V gene TRBV7-8, with TRBD1 matching 10 bases. The sample was CD8+ T cells sorted from blood, taken at week 24, from a patient treated with tofacitinib. The CDR3 loop is CASSPSRDRGPHEQYF. For the CDR3, the DNA is TGTGCCAGCAGCCCTTCCCGGGACAGGGGACCCCACGAGCAGTACTTC. The full variable domain, in which reference TRBV7-8 and TRBJ2-7 provide the parts outside the CDR3, is GAGVSQSPRYKVAKRGQDVALRCDPISGHVSLFWYQQALGQGPEFLTYFQNEAQLDKSGLPSDRFFAERPEGSVSTLKIQRTQQEDSAVYLCASSPSRDRGPHEQYFGPGTRLTVT.